The clone carrying this TCR beta chain turned up a few times. Its specificity is unknown. Germline V CDR1 and CDR2: MNHEY, SVGEGT. The CDR3 runs 15 residues. The germline V and J ends were trimmed by 2 bases and 1 base, with 8 bases remaining between them. HTBI primers from iRepertoire and Arm-PCR of CDR3 regions yielded the TCR beta libraries. In the authors' workflow: The study identified more than 50 TRBV and around 15 TRBJ segments across samples. MiXCR was run by TCRdb on the multiplex PCR reads, yielding one entry per CDR3 protein. The V and J calls shown here were made by TCRdb, not taken from the authors' results. The repertoire holds some 470,000 distinct CDR3 sequences, with 20% to 25% as singletons. The sample originates from a study of regulatory T cells in long-lasting Graves disease. Time point in this sample: persistent/refractory GD, antithyroid drugs over 5 years with positive TRAb. RNA extracted from PBMCs served as the sequencing template.

Study-wide results and limits: It was in persistent disease that TRBV28, TRBJ1-2 and TRBJ2-5 were favored.

The source is a female donor with Graves disease. This chain joins TRBV6-2 or TRBV6-3 and TRBJ2-2; tentatively, D is TRBD1 (5 bases). The sequenced sample was peripheral blood mononuclear cells (PBMCs), obtained when the disease was refractory, from a patient treated with antithyroid drugs. CDR3 protein: CASSYVRENTGELFF. The CDR3 nucleotides read TGTGCCAGCAGTTACGTCAGGGAGAACACCGGGGAGCTGTTTTTT.